Below, 13 T cell receptor beta chains from the same sample are listed, as sequenced in a study of blood T cell repertoires in COVID-19. The data were produced by immunoSEQ multiplex PCR, yet TCRdb's version contains in-frame clones alone and is incomplete. The sample contains roughly 150,000 clones, roughly 80% of which appear only once. Sequencing was carried out using peripheral blood. The receptors originated from an elderly woman with acute or convalescent COVID-19.

The rearrangement uses TRBV19 and TRBJ2-2; 10 bases agree with TRBD2. CDR3 length: 14 residues. V dropped 6 bases and J dropped 5; count of bases not matched to a gene: 3. Germline CDR1 LNHDA, CDR2 SQIVND (reference sequence). For the CDR3, the DNA is TGTGCCAGTAGCCAACTAGCGGGGACCGGGGAGCTGTTTTTT. Protein: CASSQLAGTGELFF.

The chain combines TRBV4-1 with TRBJ1-1; possibly TRBD1 for D (5 bases). The CDR3 sequence is 14 residues long. V was pared by 1 base and J by 1 base, with 7 bases between. Germline loops: CDR1 MGHRA, CDR2 YSYEKL. DNA of the CDR3: TGCGCCAGCAGCCAAGCTCAGGGGAACACTGAAGCTTTCTTT. Translation gives CASSQAQGNTEAFF.

The CDR3 nucleotides read TGTGCCAGCAGCTTATTAACCCGTTGGACAGGGACCCAAGAGACCCAGTACTTC. This translates into CASSLLTRWTGTQETQYF. The V and J genes are TRBV11-2 and TRBJ2-5; 8 nucleotides line up with TRBD1. V lost 2 bases and J lost 1; bases outside the gene matches: 12. The CDR3 has 18 residues. The germline V gene encodes CDR1 SGHAT and CDR2 FQNNGV.

The genes are TRBV10-3 and TRBJ2-1; 11 bases fit TRBD2. The CDR3 length is 15 residues. Germline CDR1 reads ENHRY; CDR2 reads SYGVKD. J lost 4 bases, V lost 5 bases, and 4 bases had no gene match. The CDR3 DNA reads as TGTGCCATCAGTTCGACTAGCGGGGTTTACAATGAGCAGTTCTTC. Translating it yields CAISSTSGVYNEQFF.

This chain joins TRBV6-1 and TRBJ1-6; no definite D call. Germline V gene sequence: CDR1 MNHNS, CDR2 SASEGT. CDR3 length: 16 residues. V shed 0 bases and J shed 8 bases, with 14 bases lying between them. This CDR3 is CASSEAIGPGDSPLHF. The CDR3 DNA reads TGTGCCAGCAGTGAAGCAATCGGCCCCGGAGATTCACCCCTCCACTTT.

This rearrangement joins TRBV7-3 to TRBJ1-1; D remains unclear. The CDR3 loop spans 13 amino acids. V lost 3 bases and J 1 base, leaving 6 bases between the germline ends. Germline CDR1 is SGHTA and CDR2 is FQGTGA. CDR3 nucleotides: TGTGCCAGCAGCTTCACAACGAACACTGAAGCTTTCTTT. Encoded protein: CASSFTTNTEAFF.

The genes are TRBV27 and TRBJ2-1; 8 bases agree with TRBD2. CDR1 and CDR2 (germline): MNHEY, SMNVEV (reference sequence). With V trimmed by 5 bases and J by 4 bases, 10 bases remained unmatched. This CDR3 is 16 amino acids long. DNA of the CDR3: TGTGCCAGCAGTACCCTTGGGGCGGGGGGTTACAATGAGCAGTTCTTC. Protein product: CASSTLGAGGYNEQFF.

This chain uses TRBV20-1 with TRBJ2-3; 8 positions agree with TRBD2. The germline gives CDR1 DFQATT, CDR2 SNEGSKA (reference sequence). The ends lost 3 bases at V and 0 bases at J; junction bases unmatched: 5. The CDR3 totals 15 residues. The chain's CDR3 is CSASSSGVSTDTQYF. In DNA form, the CDR3 reads TGCAGTGCTAGTAGTAGCGGGGTTAGCACAGATACGCAGTATTTT.

V usage is TRBV30 and J usage is TRBJ2-5, with 11 bases aligning to TRBD1. This CDR3 is 15 amino acids long. Germline CDR1 GTSNPN, CDR2 SVGIG (reference sequence). The ends lost 3 bases at V and 2 bases at J; junction bases unmatched: 5. CDR3 DNA: TGTGCCTGGAGCCCGGGACAGGGGGTACAAGAGACCCAGTACTTC. It encodes CAWSPGQGVQETQYF.

This sequence joins TRBV7-9 and TRBJ1-4; D gene ambiguous. CDR1 is SEHNR, CDR2 FQNEAQ, per germline (reference sequence). The CDR3 totals 14 residues. V was clipped by 1 base and J by 5 bases, with 8 bases between them. In DNA, the CDR3 is TGTGCCAGCAGCTTAGACAGAAGGAATGAAAAACTGTTTTTT. Protein: CASSLDRRNEKLFF.

The J gene is TRBJ1-2, the V gene TRBV7-9; 9 nucleotides line up with TRBD1. In germline, CDR1 is SEHNR, CDR2 FQNEAQ (reference sequence). The CDR3 runs to 14 residues. Losses at the gene ends were 4 bases for V and 3 bases for J; bases not matched to a gene: 3. DNA of the CDR3: TGTGCCAGCAGCTCCCGGACAGGGGACTATGGCTACACCTTC. It specifies CASSSRTGDYGYTF.

This rearrangement joins TRBV10-3 to TRBJ2-1; 7 nucleotides match TRBD2. J lost 11 bases, V lost 3 bases, and 16 bases had no gene match. The CDR3 loop spans 16 amino acids. Germline values: CDR1 ENHRY, CDR2 SYGVKD. The CDR3 DNA sequence: TGTGCCATCAGTGACTCAGCCCATGTGGGGGGGTACCAGCAGTTCTTC. This translates into CAISDSAHVGGYQQFF.

V and J are TRBV11-3 and TRBJ2-1; TRBD1 matches 7 bases. CDR3 length equals 14 residues. The trim removed 5 bases at V and 11 bases at J, leaving 12 bases unmatched. Germline values: CDR1 SGHNT, CDR2 YENEEA. In nucleotides, the CDR3 is TGTGCCAGCAGCCCAGGGGGTCCGGCGGATCAGCAGTTCTTC. This sequence encodes CASSPGGPADQQFF.